A selection of T cell receptor beta chains follows, all from one sample in a study of T cell responses to AZD1222 COVID-19 vaccine. Generated by immunoSEQ multiplex PCR, the TCRdb table keeps only in-frame clones and is missing some. The sample has some 130,000 clones, about 91% seen once. Sequenced here: peripheral blood, sampled on day 0 of AZD1222 vaccination. Receptor source: an adult in good health. Each CDR3 is given with its conserved first and last residue. Each record gives: V gene, J gene, D gene, clone size, CDR3 DNA, CDR3 protein. A D gene is named only where the DNA matches it firmly. Some rows have no size entry. The others give once, few or many, or a class for an expanded clone.

v_call: TRBV24-1
j_call: TRBJ2-3
d_call: .
clone_size: .
cdr3_nt: TGTGCCACCCAAGAACAGGCGAGCACAGATACGCAGTATTTT
cdr3_aa: CATQEQASTDTQYF

v_call: TRBV5-1
j_call: TRBJ2-1
d_call: .
clone_size: .
cdr3_nt: TGCGCCAGCAGCTTGGGGGACTTAAATGAGCAGTTCTTC
cdr3_aa: CASSLGDLNEQFF

v_call: TRBV7-3
j_call: TRBJ2-7
d_call: .
clone_size: once
cdr3_nt: TGTGCCAGCAGCTCCCGGCCTGGGCCCTACGAGCAGTACTTC
cdr3_aa: CASSSRPGPYEQYF

v_call: TRBV5-1
j_call: TRBJ2-5
d_call: TRBD1
clone_size: .
cdr3_nt: TGCGCCAGCAGCACGGGACAGGGAAAGGAGACCCAGTACTTC
cdr3_aa: CASSTGQGKETQYF

v_call: TRBV5-1
j_call: TRBJ2-7
d_call: .
clone_size: .
cdr3_nt: TGCGCCAGCAGCTTGGTGGGTAGGAGGAATGAGCAGTACTTC
cdr3_aa: CASSLVGRRNEQYF

v_call: TRBV24-1
j_call: TRBJ2-3
d_call: .
clone_size: few
cdr3_nt: TGTGCCACCAGTACGGACGGCCACACAGATACGCAGTATTTT
cdr3_aa: CATSTDGHTDTQYF

v_call: TRBV6-2/TRBV6-3
j_call: TRBJ1-2
d_call: .
clone_size: .
cdr3_nt: TGTGCCAGCAGTTACCCCTCGACAAGAGCTAACTATGGCTACACCTTC
cdr3_aa: CASSYPSTRANYGYTF

v_call: TRBV10-3
j_call: TRBJ2-5
d_call: .
clone_size: .
cdr3_nt: TGTGCCATCAGTGAGTTCGGTGGGGGAGAGACCCAGTACTTC
cdr3_aa: CAISEFGGGETQYF

v_call: TRBV7-9
j_call: TRBJ1-3
d_call: .
clone_size: once
cdr3_nt: TGTGCCAGCAGCCTACGGCCAGGGCACCTCCAATCCTCTGGAAACACCATATATTTT
cdr3_aa: CASSLRPGHLQSSGNTIYF

v_call: TRBV4-1
j_call: TRBJ2-1
d_call: TRBD2
clone_size: .
cdr3_nt: TGCGCCAGCAGCCGCATTAGCGGGGGGTTCAATGAGCAGTTCTTC
cdr3_aa: CASSRISGGFNEQFF

v_call: TRBV5-1
j_call: TRBJ2-5
d_call: TRBD2
clone_size: once
cdr3_nt: TGCGCCAGCCGGACTAGCGGGGAGGAGACCCAGTACTTC
cdr3_aa: CASRTSGEETQYF

v_call: TRBV19
j_call: TRBJ2-3
d_call: .
clone_size: .
cdr3_nt: TGTGCCAGTAGTATCCGGACACAGAGCACAGATACGCAGTATTTT
cdr3_aa: CASSIRTQSTDTQYF

v_call: TRBV19
j_call: TRBJ2-5
d_call: .
clone_size: .
cdr3_nt: TGTGCCAGTAGTCAAGGGCCCTGGGAGACCCAGTACTTC
cdr3_aa: CASSQGPWETQYF

v_call: TRBV5-1
j_call: TRBJ1-1
d_call: .
clone_size: .
cdr3_nt: TGCGCCAGCAGCTTGATAGTGAACACTGAAGCTTTCTTT
cdr3_aa: CASSLIVNTEAFF

v_call: TRBV30
j_call: TRBJ1-2
d_call: .
clone_size: once
cdr3_nt: TGTGCCTGGAAATACAATGACCATTCTAACTATGGCTACACCTTC
cdr3_aa: CAWKYNDHSNYGYTF

v_call: TRBV23-1
j_call: TRBJ1-5
d_call: .
clone_size: once
cdr3_nt: TGCGCCAGCCGTAGGCCATCTCGACAGCGCAATCAGCCCCAGCATTTT
cdr3_aa: CASRRPSRQRNQPQHF

v_call: TRBV12-5
j_call: TRBJ1-2
d_call: .
clone_size: .
cdr3_nt: TGTGCTAGTTCCAGGAGCGGGGGTAAAGGCTACACCTTC
cdr3_aa: CASSRSGGKGYTF

v_call: TRBV5-6
j_call: TRBJ1-3
d_call: .
clone_size: .
cdr3_nt: TGTGCCAGCAGTAAGCTGAGCTCTGGAAACACCATATATTTT
cdr3_aa: CASSKLSSGNTIYF

v_call: TRBV6-4
j_call: TRBJ2-1
d_call: .
clone_size: .
cdr3_nt: TGTGCCAGCAGTGATAGGTTCGGGCCCCCGAACAATGAGCAGTTCTTC
cdr3_aa: CASSDRFGPPNNEQFF

v_call: TRBV28
j_call: TRBJ2-1
d_call: .
clone_size: .
cdr3_nt: TGTGCCAGCACCACCTCTCAAGGACTCTACAATGAGCAGTTCTTC
cdr3_aa: CASTTSQGLYNEQFF

v_call: TRBV30
j_call: TRBJ1-3
d_call: .
clone_size: .
cdr3_nt: TGTGCCTGGAGTGGGGACCGTAGAAACACCATATATTTT
cdr3_aa: CAWSGDRRNTIYF

v_call: TRBV9
j_call: TRBJ2-3
d_call: TRBD2
clone_size: .
cdr3_nt: TGTGCCAGCAGCGCCATCGGAGCGGGGGGCGGAGATACGCAGTATTTT
cdr3_aa: CASSAIGAGGGDTQYF

v_call: TRBV6-5
j_call: TRBJ1-6
d_call: .
clone_size: .
cdr3_nt: TGTGCCAGCAGTTACTGGGGCGGAGATTCACCCCTCCACTTT
cdr3_aa: CASSYWGGDSPLHF

v_call: TRBV28
j_call: TRBJ1-2
d_call: .
clone_size: .
cdr3_nt: TGTGCCAGCAGTTTAAAGTATAACTATGGCTACACCTTC
cdr3_aa: CASSLKYNYGYTF

v_call: TRBV27
j_call: TRBJ1-1
d_call: .
clone_size: .
cdr3_nt: TGTGCCAGCAGTTTTAGGCCTGGGGCTGAAGCTTTCTTT
cdr3_aa: CASSFRPGAEAFF

v_call: TRBV19
j_call: TRBJ1-3
d_call: .
clone_size: .
cdr3_nt: TGTGCCAGTATTAATCCGGCAACAGGTTCAAGAAACACCATATATTTT
cdr3_aa: CASINPATGSRNTIYF

v_call: TRBV6-2/TRBV6-3
j_call: TRBJ1-4
d_call: .
clone_size: .
cdr3_nt: TGTGCCAGCAGTTCCTCTTGGAGGTTCGGTGAAAAACTGTTTTTT
cdr3_aa: CASSSSWRFGEKLFF

v_call: TRBV15
j_call: TRBJ1-1
d_call: .
clone_size: .
cdr3_nt: TGTGCCACCAGCAGAGATTCGACCACTGAAGCTTTCTTT
cdr3_aa: CATSRDSTTEAFF

v_call: TRBV28
j_call: TRBJ1-1
d_call: .
clone_size: few
cdr3_nt: TGTGCCAGCAGGTCGCGCGGGATGAACACTGAAGCTTTCTTT
cdr3_aa: CASRSRGMNTEAFF

v_call: TRBV29-1
j_call: TRBJ1-1
d_call: .
clone_size: .
cdr3_nt: TGCAGCGCCAGGGGTTTGAACACTGAAGCTTTCTTT
cdr3_aa: CSARGLNTEAFF

v_call: TRBV10-2
j_call: TRBJ2-1
d_call: .
clone_size: .
cdr3_nt: TGCGCCAGCAGTGCCCCAGTAAACCCCTCCTACAATGAGCAGTTCTTC
cdr3_aa: CASSAPVNPSYNEQFF

v_call: TRBV7-2
j_call: TRBJ1-2
d_call: .
clone_size: .
cdr3_nt: TGTGCCAGCAGCTCCTCTCCCAGCGTCTATGGCTACACCTTC
cdr3_aa: CASSSSPSVYGYTF

v_call: TRBV7-2
j_call: TRBJ1-6
d_call: .
clone_size: .
cdr3_nt: TGTGCCAGCAGCCCAACAAACGGGTTGAGGTGGCACTTT
cdr3_aa: CASSPTNGLRWHF

v_call: TRBV27
j_call: TRBJ1-5
d_call: .
clone_size: .
cdr3_nt: TGTGCCAGCAGTCCCGGGGGCAATCAGCCCCAGCATTTT
cdr3_aa: CASSPGGNQPQHF

v_call: TRBV11-3
j_call: TRBJ2-1
d_call: .
clone_size: .
cdr3_nt: TGTGCCAGCAGCTTATCGGCGGGAAGCTCCTACAATGAGCAGTTCTTC
cdr3_aa: CASSLSAGSSYNEQFF

v_call: TRBV9
j_call: TRBJ2-7
d_call: TRBD1
clone_size: .
cdr3_nt: TGTGCCAGCAGCGAGACCGGGACAGGGAGGGACGAGCAGTACTTC
cdr3_aa: CASSETGTGRDEQYF

v_call: TRBV5-4
j_call: TRBJ2-1
d_call: .
clone_size: .
cdr3_nt: TGTGCCAGCAGCTTGGCGGAGGAGCAGTTCTTC
cdr3_aa: CASSLAEEQFF

v_call: TRBV28
j_call: TRBJ2-7
d_call: TRBD1
clone_size: .
cdr3_nt: TGTGCCAGCAGTGACAGGGGGTCCTACGAGCAGTACTTC
cdr3_aa: CASSDRGSYEQYF

v_call: TRBV7-2
j_call: TRBJ2-7
d_call: .
clone_size: .
cdr3_nt: TGTGCCAGCAGCCGTAGTGCGACAGGTTTGACCTACGAGCAGTACTTC
cdr3_aa: CASSRSATGLTYEQYF

v_call: TRBV2
j_call: TRBJ1-6
d_call: .
clone_size: .
cdr3_nt: TGTGCCAGCAGTGAAACTGGGGGAAATAATTCACCCCTCCACTTT
cdr3_aa: CASSETGGNNSPLHF

v_call: TRBV19
j_call: TRBJ1-4
d_call: .
clone_size: .
cdr3_nt: TGTGCCAGTAGTATAGTTGGAGGGGAAAAACTGTTTTTT
cdr3_aa: CASSIVGGEKLFF

v_call: TRBV7-8
j_call: TRBJ2-5
d_call: .
clone_size: .
cdr3_nt: TGTGCCAGCAGCTTAGTTCCAGCGGCAGAGACCCAGTACTTC
cdr3_aa: CASSLVPAAETQYF

v_call: TRBV9
j_call: TRBJ1-2
d_call: .
clone_size: .
cdr3_nt: TGTGCCAGCAGCACGACAGGAAATGGCTACACCTTC
cdr3_aa: CASSTTGNGYTF

v_call: TRBV5-1
j_call: TRBJ2-3
d_call: TRBD2
clone_size: .
cdr3_nt: TGCGCCAGCAGCTTCTCAGGGACTAGCGGATTCACAGATACGCAGTATTTT
cdr3_aa: CASSFSGTSGFTDTQYF

v_call: TRBV11-3
j_call: TRBJ1-1
d_call: .
clone_size: few
cdr3_nt: TGTGCCAGCCGGAGGAGGGAACTGAACACTGAAGCTTTCTTT
cdr3_aa: CASRRRELNTEAFF

v_call: TRBV6-2/TRBV6-3
j_call: TRBJ1-2
d_call: .
clone_size: .
cdr3_nt: TGTGCCAGCAGTTACTGGTCCTATGGCTACACCTTC
cdr3_aa: CASSYWSYGYTF

v_call: TRBV27
j_call: TRBJ1-6
d_call: .
clone_size: once
cdr3_nt: TGTGCCAGTCAAAGGGAGGTTAATTCACCCCTCCACTTT
cdr3_aa: CASQREVNSPLHF

v_call: TRBV10-1
j_call: TRBJ2-1
d_call: .
clone_size: .
cdr3_nt: TGCGCCAGGCAGGGCCGTAGCTCCTACAATGAGCAGTTCTTC
cdr3_aa: CARQGRSSYNEQFF

v_call: TRBV21-1
j_call: TRBJ2-2
d_call: .
clone_size: .
cdr3_nt: TGTGCCAACCGACTAGCGGGGAACACCGGGGAGCTGTTTTTT
cdr3_aa: CANRLAGNTGELFF

v_call: TRBV6-1
j_call: TRBJ1-2
d_call: .
clone_size: .
cdr3_nt: TGTGCCAGCAGTGATTATGTTCGGTCCAGGCACCTACGCTATGGCTACACCTTC
cdr3_aa: CASSDYVRSRHLRYGYTF

v_call: TRBV24-1
j_call: TRBJ2-1
d_call: .
clone_size: .
cdr3_nt: TGTGCCACCAGTGAATCAGCGGATGGTGAGCAGTTCTTC
cdr3_aa: CATSESADGEQFF

v_call: TRBV2
j_call: TRBJ1-2
d_call: .
clone_size: .
cdr3_nt: TGTGCCAGCAGTGAAATCACGCTGAGTGGCTACACCTTC
cdr3_aa: CASSEITLSGYTF